The rows below give T cell receptor beta chains drawn from one sample of a study of vaccination and CD4 T cells after COVID-19. MiXCR, run by TCRdb on the PCR reads, gives a single entry per CDR3 protein. The table has around 13,000 distinct CDR3 sequences, more than 30% seen once. Antigens of these TCRs are unknown. The source material was CD4+ T cells from blood, cultured in vitro, sampled after SARS-CoV-2 vaccination. All receptors derive from a human donor who had recovered from COVID-19. Both conserved end residues are trimmed from each CDR3.

CDR3 protein,CDR3 length,J gene,V gene
ASSFRGAPYEQY,12,TRBJ2-7,TRBV11-3
SARDWAPGNTIY,12,TRBJ1-3,TRBV20-1
ASSGVLGTGSNTGELF,16,TRBJ2-2,TRBV7-6
ASSLIRNNEQF,11,TRBJ2-1,TRBV11-3
ASRADRVSHYGYT,13,TRBJ1-2,TRBV2
ASSINRDTSYEQY,13,TRBJ2-7,TRBV27
ASSLRGGSLLAGEQETQY,18,TRBJ2-5,TRBV7-2
ASSYGSATSGRAEQY,15,TRBJ2-7,TRBV6-5
ASSLRGTAVEREQY,14,TRBJ2-7,TRBV28
ASTLREGGYNEQF,13,TRBJ2-1,TRBV12-3/TRBV12-4
ASYYIAGGPGEQY,13,TRBJ2-7,TRBV5-1
ASSDRGYGYT,10,TRBJ1-2,TRBV10-2
SVFRGRNTEAF,11,TRBJ1-1,TRBV29-1
ASSLDARNTEAF,12,TRBJ1-1,TRBV7-8
ASSYAGANTGELF,13,TRBJ2-2,TRBV6-5
ASTIYGGLEKLF,12,TRBJ1-4,TRBV7-9
ASVDHIRTGELF,12,TRBJ2-2,TRBV4-1
AISGTANSPLH,11,TRBJ1-6,TRBV10-3
ASSRRYTEAF,10,TRBJ1-1,TRBV28
ASSQNRGYEQY,11,TRBJ2-7,TRBV7-8
SASRTGADNSPLH,13,TRBJ1-6,TRBV20-1
ASSYSTGGEQY,11,TRBJ2-7,TRBV6-5
ASSRGGQQETQY,12,TRBJ2-5,TRBV7-2
ASRSRGGSTGELF,13,TRBJ2-2,TRBV19